Sequencing of this TCR beta chain was carried out in a study of blood T cell repertoires in COVID-19. Study as a whole: Specimens from acute and convalescent COVID-19 originated in the United States, Italy and Spain.

Assay: immunoSEQ multiplex PCR; the TCRdb copy retains only in-frame clones and omits some. This sample yields 180,000 or so clones, of which approximately 89% are seen a single time; approximately 2.5% belongs to the top ten. There are 13 residues in the CDR3. Trimming took off 4 bases at V and 3 bases at J, with 10 bases between the two ends. Germline V gives CDR1 SGHDT, CDR2 YYEEEE. The chain links TRBV5-6 to TRBJ2-5; tentatively, D is TRBD1 (6 bases). Material for sequencing was PBMCs or T cells enriched from blood (not recorded which). The TCR comes from a woman aged 40-49 years with acute COVID-19. Written as DNA, the CDR3 is TGTGCCAGCAGCGACACAGGGAAAGAGACCCAGTACTTC. It yields the protein CASSDTGKETQYF.